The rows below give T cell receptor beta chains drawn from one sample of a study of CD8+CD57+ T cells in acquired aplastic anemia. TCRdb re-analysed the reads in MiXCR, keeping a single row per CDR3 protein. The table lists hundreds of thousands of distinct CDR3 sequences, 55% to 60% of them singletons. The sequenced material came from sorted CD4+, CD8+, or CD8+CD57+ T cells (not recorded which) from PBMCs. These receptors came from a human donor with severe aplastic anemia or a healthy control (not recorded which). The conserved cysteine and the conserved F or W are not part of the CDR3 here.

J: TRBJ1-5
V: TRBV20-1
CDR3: SARDPGAGNQPQH

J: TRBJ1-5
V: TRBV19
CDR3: ASSLILESIPNQPQH

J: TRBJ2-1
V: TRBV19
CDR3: ASSTGGVSASNEQF

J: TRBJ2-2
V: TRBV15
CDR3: ATSRDIWMTGGTGELF

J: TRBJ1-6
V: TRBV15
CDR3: ATSRDWNSPLH

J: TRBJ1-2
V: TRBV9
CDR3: ASSVRQSNYGYT

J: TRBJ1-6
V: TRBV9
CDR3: ASGAAGGNSPLH

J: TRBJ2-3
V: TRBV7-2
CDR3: ASSPPGVLNTQY

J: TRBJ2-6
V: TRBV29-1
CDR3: SVEAESGANVLT

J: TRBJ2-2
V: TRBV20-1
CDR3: SARDRGTVPTGELF

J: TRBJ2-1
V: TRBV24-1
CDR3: ATSGGGTSGRDNEQF

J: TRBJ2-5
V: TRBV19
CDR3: ASKSLDSQETQY

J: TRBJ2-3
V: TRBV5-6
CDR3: ASSRTDTSTDTQY

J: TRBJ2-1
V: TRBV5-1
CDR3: ASSFLSGVSYNEQF

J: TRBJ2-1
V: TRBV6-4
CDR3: ASSDSDTSNEQF

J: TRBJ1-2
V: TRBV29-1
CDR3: SVERRTNYGYT

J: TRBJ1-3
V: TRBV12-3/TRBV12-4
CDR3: ASSLEQGLSGNTIY

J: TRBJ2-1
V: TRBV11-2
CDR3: ASSLGLANNEQF